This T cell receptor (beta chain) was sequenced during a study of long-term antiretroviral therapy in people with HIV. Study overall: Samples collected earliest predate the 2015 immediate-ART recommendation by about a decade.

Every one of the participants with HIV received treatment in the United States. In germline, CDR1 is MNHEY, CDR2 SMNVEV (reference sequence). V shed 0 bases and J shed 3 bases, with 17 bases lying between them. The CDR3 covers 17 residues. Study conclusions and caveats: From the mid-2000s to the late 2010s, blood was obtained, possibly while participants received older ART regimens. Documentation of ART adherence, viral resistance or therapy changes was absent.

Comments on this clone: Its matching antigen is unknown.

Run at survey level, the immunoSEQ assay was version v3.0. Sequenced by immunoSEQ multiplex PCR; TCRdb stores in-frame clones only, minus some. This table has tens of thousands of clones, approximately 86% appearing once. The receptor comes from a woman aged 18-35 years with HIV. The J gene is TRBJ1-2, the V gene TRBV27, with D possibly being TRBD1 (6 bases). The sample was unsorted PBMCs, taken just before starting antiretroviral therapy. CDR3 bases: TGTGCCAGCAGTTTATCCGGCAGGGGAGGTTCTTACTATGGCTACACCTTC. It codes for CASSLSGRGGSYYGYTF.